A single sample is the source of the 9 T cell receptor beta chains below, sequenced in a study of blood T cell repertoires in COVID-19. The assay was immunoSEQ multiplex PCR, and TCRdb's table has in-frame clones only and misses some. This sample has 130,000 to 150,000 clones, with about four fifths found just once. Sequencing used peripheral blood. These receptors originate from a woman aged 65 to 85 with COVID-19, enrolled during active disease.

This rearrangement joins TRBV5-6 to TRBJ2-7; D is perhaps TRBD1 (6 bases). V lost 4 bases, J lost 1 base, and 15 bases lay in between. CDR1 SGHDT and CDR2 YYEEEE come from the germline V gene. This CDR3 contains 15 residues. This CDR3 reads CASSTPAGESYEQYF. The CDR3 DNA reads TGTGCCAGCAGCACTCCGGCAGGGGAATCCTACGAGCAGTACTTC.

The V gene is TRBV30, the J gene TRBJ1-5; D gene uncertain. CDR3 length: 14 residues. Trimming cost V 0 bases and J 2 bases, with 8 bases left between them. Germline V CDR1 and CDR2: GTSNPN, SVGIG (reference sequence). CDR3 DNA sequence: TGTGCCTGGAGTGTACCCGCGGGCAATCAGCCCCAGCATTTT. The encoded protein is CAWSVPAGNQPQHF.

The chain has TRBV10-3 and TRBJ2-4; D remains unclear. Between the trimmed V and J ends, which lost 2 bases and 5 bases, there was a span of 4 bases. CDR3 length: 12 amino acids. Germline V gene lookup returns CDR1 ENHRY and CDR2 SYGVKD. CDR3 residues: CAISELQNIQYF. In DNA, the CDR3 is TGTGCCATCAGTGAGCTCCAAAACATTCAGTACTTC.

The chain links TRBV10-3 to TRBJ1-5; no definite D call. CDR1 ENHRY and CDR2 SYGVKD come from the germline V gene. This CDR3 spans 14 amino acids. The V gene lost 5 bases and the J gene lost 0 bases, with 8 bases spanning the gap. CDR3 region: CAISRDNSNQPQHF. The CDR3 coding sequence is TGTGCCATCAGTCGGGATAATAGCAATCAGCCCCAGCATTTT.

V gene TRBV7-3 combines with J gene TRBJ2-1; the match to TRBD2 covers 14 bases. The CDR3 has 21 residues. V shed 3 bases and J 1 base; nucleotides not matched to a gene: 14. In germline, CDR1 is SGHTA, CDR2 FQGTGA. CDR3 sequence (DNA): TGTGCCAGCAGCTTGGGGCTCGACGGACTAGCGGGGGGCCCGTCCTACAATGAGCAGTTCTTC. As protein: CASSLGLDGLAGGPSYNEQFF.

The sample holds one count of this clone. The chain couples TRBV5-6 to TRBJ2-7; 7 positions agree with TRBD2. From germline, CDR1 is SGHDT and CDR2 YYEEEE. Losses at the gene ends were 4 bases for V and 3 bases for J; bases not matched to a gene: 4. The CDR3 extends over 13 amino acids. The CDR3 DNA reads TGTGCCAGCAGCCAATCTAGCGGCTACGAGCAGTACTTC. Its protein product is CASSQSSGYEQYF.

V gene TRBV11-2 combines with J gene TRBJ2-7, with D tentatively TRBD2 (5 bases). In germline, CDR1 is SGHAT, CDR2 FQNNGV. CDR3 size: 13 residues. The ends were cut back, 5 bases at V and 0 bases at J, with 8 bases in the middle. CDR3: CASSPRGSYEQYF. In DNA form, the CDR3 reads TGTGCCAGCAGCCCCCGGGGCTCCTACGAGCAGTACTTC.

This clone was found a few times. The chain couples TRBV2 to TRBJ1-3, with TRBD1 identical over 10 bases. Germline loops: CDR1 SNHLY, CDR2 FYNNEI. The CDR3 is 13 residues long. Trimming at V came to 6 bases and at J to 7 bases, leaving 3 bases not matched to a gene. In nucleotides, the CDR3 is TGTGCCAGCAGCGACAGGGGGCTTAACACCATATATTTT. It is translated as CASSDRGLNTIYF.

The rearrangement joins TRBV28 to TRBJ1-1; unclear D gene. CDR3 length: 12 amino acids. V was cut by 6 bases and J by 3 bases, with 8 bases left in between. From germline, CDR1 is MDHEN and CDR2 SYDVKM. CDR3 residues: CASSQLDTEAFF. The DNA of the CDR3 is TGTGCCAGCAGCCAATTAGACACTGAAGCTTTCTTT.